This paragraph reports one T cell receptor (beta chain). Its antigen is still unknown. This entry is derived from a study of beta chain features in type 1 diabetes. Study-level points and caveats: An over-representation of cells with high TCR expression could result from cDNA sequencing. Type 1 diabetes patients had fewer VDJ junction insertions and more deletions.

V lost 3 bases and J 2 bases, leaving 8 bases between the germline ends. Germline V gene lookup returns CDR1 SGHTA and CDR2 FQGNSA. This CDR3 has 14 amino acids. Reverse transcription of all isolated RNA meant that expressed TCRB transcripts were sequenced. Clones were read by immunoSEQ multiplex PCR, and TCRdb kept only the in-frame ones, dropping some. This sample yields approximately 400,000 clones, of which over 12% are seen a single time; about 0.019% belongs to the top ten. Stem cell-like memory, regulatory, central memory and naive CD4+ cells were sorted via CD45RO/CCR7/CD25/CD127/CD95/CD27. V gene TRBV7-2 combines with J gene TRBJ1-5; a possible D gene is TRBD1 (6 bases). Sequencing used naive CD4+ T cells from blood. This TCR came from a woman younger than 30 in good health. CDR3: CASSFEGGNQPQHF. The DNA of the CDR3 is TGTGCCAGCAGCTTTGAGGGGGGCAATCAGCCCCAGCATTTT. Full variable domain (remainder filled in from reference TRBV7-2 and TRBJ1-5): GAGVSQSPSNKVTEKGKDVELRCDPISGHTALYWYRQSLGQGLEFLIYFQGNSAPDKSGLPSDRFSAERTGGSVSTLTIQRTQQEDSAVYLCASSFEGGNQPQHFGDGTRLSIL.